One and the same sample provided the 30 T cell receptor beta chains below, sequenced in a study of blood T cell repertoires in COVID-19. Measured with immunoSEQ multiplex PCR; TCRdb has only the in-frame clones, and not every one. The sample lists about 150,000 clones, roughly nine tenths seen once, with 0.45% to 0.65% in the top ten. Sequenced sample: peripheral blood. All receptors derive from a man aged 50 or older with acute or convalescent COVID-19.

The chain employs TRBV9 and TRBJ2-2; 9 bases line up with TRBD2. J gave up 4 bases and V 4 bases, and 14 bases lay outside the gene matches. Per the germline V gene, CDR1 is SGDLS and CDR2 is YYNGEE. This CDR3 contains 18 residues. The CDR3 region is CASSPRGGGGAGTGELFF. DNA for the CDR3: TGTGCCAGCAGCCCCCGGGGGGGCGGGGGGGCAGGCACCGGGGAGCTGTTTTTT.

This sequence joins TRBV7-8 and TRBJ1-2; D is possibly TRBD1 (5 bases). This CDR3 spans 15 amino acids. Germline-derived CDR1 and CDR2 are SGHVS and FQNEAQ. V lost 1 base to trimming and J lost 7 bases, with 16 bases between them. Here the CDR3 reads CASSLDMGRSGGYTF. The CDR3, as DNA: TGTGCCAGCAGCTTAGATATGGGGCGATCGGGTGGCTACACCTTC. Looking up the rest from reference TRBV7-8 and TRBJ1-2 gives the full variable domain: GAGVSQSPRYKVAKRGQDVALRCDPISGHVSLFWYQQALGQGPEFLTYFQNEAQLDKSGLPSDRFFAERPEGSVSTLKIQRTQQEDSAVYLCASSLDMGRSGGYTFGSGTRLTVV.

The J gene is TRBJ1-2, the V gene TRBV28; 10 bases align to TRBD1. The CDR3 contains 13 residues. After removal of 5 bases from V and 7 bases from J, the junction contained 4 bases not matched to a gene. Germline CDR1 and CDR2: MDHEN and SYDVKM. The CDR3 loop reads CASSPGQGSGYTF. In nucleotides, the CDR3 is TGTGCCAGCAGTCCGGGACAGGGGTCTGGCTACACCTTC.

In this sample, this clone turned up once. The CDR3 DNA reads as TGTGCCACCAGTGATTCCCGCAGGGCAGGACAGCCCCAGCATTTT. Translating gives CATSDSRRAGQPQHF. The chain carries TRBV24-1 and TRBJ1-5; D is possibly TRBD1 (5 bases). In germline, CDR1 is KGHDR, CDR2 SFDVKD. This CDR3 region has 15 residues. Trimming cost V 2 bases and J 7 bases, with 14 bases left between them.

This clone was detected only once. V is TRBV27 and J is TRBJ2-7; 8 bases map to TRBD2. This CDR3 comprises 17 residues. The V gene end was trimmed by 0 bases and the J gene end by 7 bases; junction bases not matched to a gene: 14. CDR1 and CDR2 from the germline V gene are MNHEY and SMNVEV (reference sequence). Here the CDR3 reads CASSLSAGRERGLEQYF. DNA for the CDR3: TGTGCCAGCAGTTTATCAGCTGGAAGGGAGCGGGGGCTAGAGCAGTACTTC.

The chain carries TRBV29-1 and TRBJ2-3, with D unclear. The V end was cut by 4 bases, the J end by 2 bases, with 10 bases between. CDR1 is SQVTM and CDR2 is ANQGSEA in the germline V gene. The CDR3 is 13 amino acids. The CDR3 coding sequence is TGCAGCGTTGCTACTCGGTTCACAGATACGCAGTATTTT. It codes for CSVATRFTDTQYF.

The V call is TRBV5-6, the J call TRBJ2-5, with a tentative D call TRBD1 (6 bases). V shed 4 bases and J shed 4 bases, with 11 bases lying between them. The CDR3 covers 13 residues. Germline assignment: CDR1 SGHDT and CDR2 YYEEEE. The CDR3 sequence is CASSLGQRETQYF. CDR3 DNA: TGTGCCAGCAGCCTAGGACAGCGAGAGACCCAGTACTTC.

The rearrangement joins TRBV7-3 to TRBJ2-7; 14 nucleotides line up with TRBD2. The CDR3 loop spans 20 amino acids. Germline-derived CDR1 and CDR2 are SGHTA and FQGTGA. J lost 2 bases, V lost 3 bases, and 15 bases had no gene match. The CDR3 DNA follows: TGTGCCAGCAGCTTGCCCCCCCGGGGACTAGCGGGAGATGGGGCCTACGAGCAGTACTTC. Translating gives CASSLPPRGLAGDGAYEQYF.

V is TRBV28 and J is TRBJ2-1, with 7 bases that match TRBD1. The V and J ends lost 4 bases and 10 bases, in that order; junction bases with no gene match: 10. Germline V gene lookup returns CDR1 MDHEN and CDR2 SYDVKM. The CDR3 has 14 amino acids. This CDR3 reads CASSSMTGSHEQFF. CDR3 in DNA: TGTGCCAGCAGTTCCATGACAGGGTCGCACGAGCAGTTCTTC. The whole variable domain, remainder taken from reference TRBV28 and TRBJ2-1, is DVKVTQSSRYLVKRTGEKVFLECVQDMDHENMFWYRQDPGLGLRLIYFSYDVKMKEKGDIPEGYSVSREKKERFSLILESASTNQTSMYLCASSSMTGSHEQFFGPGTRLTVL.

This clone was counted once. The gene calls are TRBV7-3 and TRBJ2-2; 7 bases agree with TRBD2. This CDR3 region has 14 residues. The J segment lost 5 bases and the V segment lost 11 bases, leaving 11 bases of the junction unmatched. CDR1 and CDR2 (germline): SGHTA, FQGTGA. The CDR3 region has the DNA TGTGCCGCCGCAGCGGGGAGGGAAACCGGGGAGCTGTTTTTT. It translates to CAAAAGRETGELFF.

The chain has TRBV6-5 and TRBJ1-3; D not resolved. Germline V gene lookup returns CDR1 MNHEY and CDR2 SVGAGI. This CDR3 is 13 amino acids long. Trimming removed 8 bases at V and 0 bases at J, with 8 bases between. CDR3 in amino acids: CASRESSGNTIYF. The CDR3 nucleotides read TGTGCCAGCCGGGAAAGCTCTGGAAACACCATATATTTT.

This clone is a singleton in its sample. The chain carries TRBV2 and TRBJ1-6; D gene unclear. Germline-derived CDR1 and CDR2 are SNHLY and FYNNEI. V was cut by 4 bases and J by 11 bases, with 15 bases left in between. The CDR3 has 14 residues. The CDR3 DNA follows: TGTGCCAGCAGTGTGGACGGGTACGGGACACCCCTCCACTTT. Translation: CASSVDGYGTPLHF.

The chain has TRBV19 and TRBJ2-7, with 8 bases fitting TRBD2. Germline lookup yields CDR1 LNHDA and CDR2 SQIVND (reference sequence). CDR3 size: 13 residues. V was pared by 6 bases and J by 3 bases, with 4 bases of the junction left unmatched. The CDR3 loop is CASSRTSFYEQYF. CDR3 in DNA: TGTGCCAGTAGCAGGACTAGCTTCTACGAGCAGTACTTC.

The chain employs TRBV2 and TRBJ1-4, with 7 bases that match TRBD1. The ends lost 6 bases at V and 11 bases at J; junction bases unmatched: 15. From germline, CDR1 is SNHLY and CDR2 FYNNEI. The CDR3 is 15 amino acids. CDR3 sequence: CASSTTGTVAGKLFF. CDR3 nucleotides: TGTGCCAGCAGCACGACCGGGACAGTGGCTGGTAAACTGTTTTTT.

This chain links TRBV5-1 with TRBJ2-3; D uncertain. This CDR3 contains 11 residues. The V end lost 1 base, the J end lost 8 bases, and 5 bases lay between the germline ends. The germline V gene encodes CDR1 SGHRS and CDR2 YFSETQ. The DNA for the CDR3 is TGCGCCAGCAGCTTGTATAGTACGCAGTATTTT. The encoded protein is CASSLYSTQYF.

The chain employs TRBV7-4 and TRBJ1-4; D is possibly TRBD1 (6 bases). This CDR3 has 17 residues. V lost 3 bases to trimming and J lost 7 bases, with 21 bases between them. CDR1 and CDR2 (germline): SGHVT, SQSDAQ. CDR3 in amino acids: CASSFSGVHSQCEKLFF. The CDR3 nucleotides are TGTGCCAGCAGCTTTTCAGGGGTTCACTCCCAATGTGAAAAACTGTTTTTT. Variable domain in full (rest from reference TRBV7-4 and TRBJ1-4): GAGVSQSPRYKVAKRGRDVALRCDSISGHVTLYWYRQTLGQGSEVLTYSQSDAQRDKSGRPSGRFSAERPERSVSTLKIQRTEQGDSAVYLCASSFSGVHSQCEKLFFGSGTQLSVL.

CDR3 residues: CASSSEQGGGEKLFF. CDR3 coding DNA: TGTGCCAGCAGCTCAGAGCAGGGAGGCGGAGAAAAACTGTTTTTT. V is TRBV7-9 and J is TRBJ1-4; maybe TRBD1 (5 bases). Germline V gene sequence: CDR1 SEHNR, CDR2 FQNEAQ (reference sequence). V was clipped by 4 bases and J by 8 bases, with 17 bases between them. There are 15 residues in the CDR3.

This clone was counted only a few times. J is TRBJ2-1 and V is TRBV29-1; 10 positions agree with TRBD2. The CDR3 spans 14 residues. Germline CDR1 is SQVTM and CDR2 is ANQGSEA. V was pared by 3 bases and J by 7 bases, with 6 bases of the junction left unmatched. The CDR3 region has the DNA TGCAGCGTTGATCTAGCGGGAGTTCGTAATGAGCAGTTCTTC. It translates to CSVDLAGVRNEQFF.

The chain uses TRBV6-6 and TRBJ1-2; TRBD1 matches at 9 bases. The CDR3 runs to 15 residues. CDR1 is MNHNY and CDR2 is SVGAGI in the germline V gene (reference sequence). V gave up 2 bases and J gave up 1 base; unmatched junction bases: 2. Here the CDR3 DNA reads TGTGCCAGCAGTTACGACAGGGGGATTAACTATGGCTACACCTTC. This encodes CASSYDRGINYGYTF.

The chain has TRBV28 and TRBJ1-2, with 7 bases fitting TRBD1. This CDR3 contains 15 residues. Germline V gene sequence: CDR1 MDHEN, CDR2 SYDVKM. With V trimmed by 2 bases and J by 0 bases, 3 bases remained unmatched. In nucleotides, the CDR3 is TGTGCCAGCAGTTTAAGGGACAGTCCTAACTATGGCTACACCTTC. It translates to CASSLRDSPNYGYTF.

This sequence joins TRBV5-1 and TRBJ2-3, with D unresolved. This CDR3 has 11 amino acids. Between the trimmed V and J ends, which lost 3 bases and 4 bases, there was a span of 3 bases. CDR1 and CDR2 (germline): SGHRS, YFSETQ. CDR3 amino acids: CASSSSDTQYF. The CDR3 DNA sequence: TGCGCCAGCAGCTCATCAGATACGCAGTATTTT.

Written as DNA, the CDR3 is TGTGCCAGCAGCCCGACTAGCGGGGGCACAGATACGCAGTATTTT. Encoded protein: CASSPTSGGTDTQYF. The chain combines TRBV11-3 with TRBJ2-3, with 11 positions matching TRBD2. V was pared by 5 bases and J by 1 base, with 2 bases of the junction left unmatched. CDR1 and CDR2 (germline): SGHNT, YENEEA. The CDR3 contains 15 residues.

This rearrangement joins TRBV21-1 to TRBJ1-2. TRBV21-1 is flagged as a pseudogene. The CDR3 runs 14 residues. CDR3 bases: TGTGCCAGCAGCAAAGTTGCGGGGCTCTATGGCTACACCTTC. Its translation: CASSKVAGLYGYTF.

This clone has more than one count but fewer than ten. This chain uses TRBV28 with TRBJ1-1; D unresolved. CDR1 MDHEN and CDR2 SYDVKM come from the germline V gene. V gave up 3 bases and J gave up 3 bases, with 11 bases separating them. The length of the CDR3 is 14 residues. The CDR3 loop reads CASSLSWRDTEAFF. Here the CDR3 DNA reads TGTGCCAGCAGTTTGAGCTGGAGAGACACTGAAGCTTTCTTT. The full variable domain, its missing parts supplied by reference TRBV28 and TRBJ1-1, is DVKVTQSSRYLVKRTGEKVFLECVQDMDHENMFWYRQDPGLGLRLIYFSYDVKMKEKGDIPEGYSVSREKKERFSLILESASTNQTSMYLCASSLSWRDTEAFFGQGTRLTVV.

This clone was seen only a few times. V gene TRBV30 combines with J gene TRBJ1-1; TRBD1 aligns across 7 bases. Germline V gene sequence: CDR1 GTSNPN, CDR2 SVGIG (reference sequence). The trim removed 3 bases at V and 3 bases at J, leaving 4 bases unmatched. The CDR3 extends over 13 amino acids. CDR3 protein: CAWRIGGHTEAFF. CDR3 coding DNA: TGTGCCTGGAGAATAGGGGGCCACACTGAAGCTTTCTTT.

The V and J genes are TRBV2 and TRBJ1-6, with D hard to call. The CDR3 sequence is 14 residues long. CDR1 is SNHLY, CDR2 FYNNEI, per germline. V lost 0 bases, J lost 7 bases, and 7 bases lay in between. The CDR3 DNA follows: TGTGCCAGCAGTGAAGCGCGGCAGAATTCACCCCTCCACTTT. Encoded protein: CASSEARQNSPLHF.

The rearrangement uses TRBV19 and TRBJ2-3; D remains unclear. Germline V gene lookup returns CDR1 LNHDA and CDR2 SQIVND (reference sequence). The V and J ends lost 3 bases and 5 bases respectively, with 15 bases between them. The CDR3 has 15 amino acids. CDR3 amino acids: CASSIEAERLDTQYF. The CDR3 DNA sequence: TGTGCCAGTAGTATCGAGGCCGAGAGGCTAGATACGCAGTATTTT.

The chain carries TRBV19 and TRBJ1-2, with 7 bases fitting TRBD1. V gave up 9 bases and J gave up 8 bases; unmatched junction bases: 9. This CDR3 comprises 12 residues. Germline values: CDR1 LNHDA, CDR2 SQIVND (reference sequence). The chain's CDR3 is CASTYRGGGYTF. CDR3 DNA sequence: TGTGCCAGCACATACAGGGGAGGAGGCTACACCTTC.

This clone was detected a few times. V usage is TRBV10-3 and J usage is TRBJ2-3, with D tentatively TRBD1 (5 bases). The V and J ends lost 6 bases and 2 bases respectively, with 15 bases between them. The CDR3 consists of 15 residues. Germline values: CDR1 ENHRY, CDR2 SYGVKD. The CDR3 sequence is CAIRGSTAYTDTQYF. CDR3 coding DNA: TGTGCCATCAGAGGATCGACAGCTTACACAGATACGCAGTATTTT.

The CDR3 protein is CASSVTGGANEKLFF. The CDR3 bases are TGTGCCAGCAGCGTAACAGGGGGAGCTAATGAAAAACTGTTTTTT. The chain carries TRBV9 and TRBJ1-4; 8 bases are shared with TRBD1. This CDR3 is built from 15 residues. Germline V gene sequence: CDR1 SGDLS, CDR2 YYNGEE. V lost 1 base to trimming and J lost 3 bases; unmatched junction nucleotides: 2. Based on the CDR3 plus reference TRBV9 and TRBJ1-4, the full variable domain is DSGVTQTPKHLITATGQRVTLRCSPRSGDLSVYWYQQSLDQGLQFLIQYYNGEERAKGNILERFSAQQFPDLHSELNLSSLELGDSALYFCASSVTGGANEKLFFGSGTQLSVL.